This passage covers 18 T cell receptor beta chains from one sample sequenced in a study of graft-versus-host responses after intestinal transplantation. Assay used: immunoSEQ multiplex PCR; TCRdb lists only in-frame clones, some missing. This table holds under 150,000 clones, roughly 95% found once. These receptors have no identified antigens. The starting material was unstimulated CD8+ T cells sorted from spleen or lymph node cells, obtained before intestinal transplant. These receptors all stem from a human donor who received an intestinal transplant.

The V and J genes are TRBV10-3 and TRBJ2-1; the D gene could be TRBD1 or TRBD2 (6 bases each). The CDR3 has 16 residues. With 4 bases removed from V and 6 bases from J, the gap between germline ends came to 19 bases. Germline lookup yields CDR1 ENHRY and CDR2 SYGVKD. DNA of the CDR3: TGTGCCATCAGTGTAAGGGGGGCGTCGATCCCCAATGAGCAGTTCTTC. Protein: CAISVRGASIPNEQFF.

The CDR3: CASSFAGTPYGYTF. The CDR3 DNA follows: TGTGCCAGCAGCTTCGCCGGGACCCCGTATGGCTACACCTTC. J is TRBJ1-2 and V is TRBV7-9, with D perhaps matching TRBD1 (5 bases). From germline, CDR1 is SEHNR and CDR2 FQNEAQ (reference sequence). The length of the CDR3 is 14 residues. Trimming cost V 3 bases and J 5 bases, with 13 bases left between them. Variable domain in full (rest from reference TRBV7-9 and TRBJ1-2): DTGVSQNPRHKITKRGQNVTFRCDPISEHNRLYWYRQTLGQGPEFLTYFQNEAQLEKSRLLSDRFSAERPKGSFSTLEIQRTEQGDSAMYLCASSFAGTPYGYTFGSGTRLTVV.

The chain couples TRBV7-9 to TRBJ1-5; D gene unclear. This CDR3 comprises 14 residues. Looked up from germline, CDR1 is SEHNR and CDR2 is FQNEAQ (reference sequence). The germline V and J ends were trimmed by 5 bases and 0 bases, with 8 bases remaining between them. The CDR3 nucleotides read TGTGCCAGCAGCCACGTTTATAGCAATCAGCCCCAGCATTTT. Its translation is CASSHVYSNQPQHF. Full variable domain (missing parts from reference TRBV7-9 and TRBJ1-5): DTGVSQNPRHKITKRGQNVTFRCDPISEHNRLYWYRQTLGQGPEFLTYFQNEAQLEKSRLLSDRFSAERPKGSFSTLEIQRTEQGDSAMYLCASSHVYSNQPQHFGDGTRLSIL.

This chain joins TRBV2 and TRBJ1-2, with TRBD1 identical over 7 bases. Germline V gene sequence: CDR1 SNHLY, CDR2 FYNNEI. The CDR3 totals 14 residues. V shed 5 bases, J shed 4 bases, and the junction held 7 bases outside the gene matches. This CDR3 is CASSLQGLGYGYTF. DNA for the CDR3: TGTGCCAGCAGTTTACAGGGGTTGGGCTATGGCTACACCTTC.

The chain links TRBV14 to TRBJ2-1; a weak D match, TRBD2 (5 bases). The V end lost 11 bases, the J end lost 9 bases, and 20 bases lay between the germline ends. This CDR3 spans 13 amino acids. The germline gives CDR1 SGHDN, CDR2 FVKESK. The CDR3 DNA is TGTGCCCCCCCAAACTCGCCACGGGGTGAGCAGTTCTTC. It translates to CAPPNSPRGEQFF. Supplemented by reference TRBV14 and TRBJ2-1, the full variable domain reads EAGVTQFPSHSVIEKGQTVTLRCDPISGHDNLYWYRRVMGKEIKFLLHFVKESKQDESGMPNNRFLAERTGGTYSTLKVQPAELEDSGVYFCAPPNSPRGEQFFGPGTRLTVL.

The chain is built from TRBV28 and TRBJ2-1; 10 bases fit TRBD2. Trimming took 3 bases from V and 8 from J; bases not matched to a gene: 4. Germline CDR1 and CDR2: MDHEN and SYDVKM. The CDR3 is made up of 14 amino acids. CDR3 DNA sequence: TGTGCCAGCAGTTTTAGCGGGAGGCGTGATGAGCAGTTCTTC. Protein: CASSFSGRRDEQFF.

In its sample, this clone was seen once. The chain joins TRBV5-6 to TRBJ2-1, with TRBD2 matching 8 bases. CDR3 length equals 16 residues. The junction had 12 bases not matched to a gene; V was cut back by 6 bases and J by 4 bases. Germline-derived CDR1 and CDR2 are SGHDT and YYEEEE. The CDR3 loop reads CASTFAPGTRYNEQFF. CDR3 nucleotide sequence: TGTGCCAGCACCTTTGCCCCCGGGACTAGATACAATGAGCAGTTCTTC.

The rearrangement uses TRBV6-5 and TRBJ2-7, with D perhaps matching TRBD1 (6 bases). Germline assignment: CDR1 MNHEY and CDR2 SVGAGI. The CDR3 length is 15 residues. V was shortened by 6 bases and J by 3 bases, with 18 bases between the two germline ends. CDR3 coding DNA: TGTGCCAGCAGGGCCAAATACAGGGTCTTCTACGAGCAGTACTTC. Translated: CASRAKYRVFYEQYF.

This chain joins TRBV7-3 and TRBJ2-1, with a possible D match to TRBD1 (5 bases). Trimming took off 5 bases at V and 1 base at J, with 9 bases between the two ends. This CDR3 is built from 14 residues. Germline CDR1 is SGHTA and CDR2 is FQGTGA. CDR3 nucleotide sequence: TGTGCCAGCAGCCAAGACAGTTCCTACAATGAGCAGTTCTTC. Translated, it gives CASSQDSSYNEQFF.

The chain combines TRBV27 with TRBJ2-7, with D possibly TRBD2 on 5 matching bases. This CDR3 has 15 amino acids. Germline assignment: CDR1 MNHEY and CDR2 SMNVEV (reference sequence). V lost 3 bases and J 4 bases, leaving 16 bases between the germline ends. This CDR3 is CASSFIPGSTYEQYF. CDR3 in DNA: TGTGCCAGCAGTTTTATTCCGGGATCGACGTACGAGCAGTACTTC.

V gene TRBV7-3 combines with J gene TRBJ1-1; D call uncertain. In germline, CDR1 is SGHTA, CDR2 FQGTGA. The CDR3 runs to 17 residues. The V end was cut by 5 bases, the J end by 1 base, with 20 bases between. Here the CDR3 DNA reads TGTGCCAGCAGCAAACGCGGACCGGTTCTCGAGAACACTGAAGCTTTCTTT. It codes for CASSKRGPVLENTEAFF.

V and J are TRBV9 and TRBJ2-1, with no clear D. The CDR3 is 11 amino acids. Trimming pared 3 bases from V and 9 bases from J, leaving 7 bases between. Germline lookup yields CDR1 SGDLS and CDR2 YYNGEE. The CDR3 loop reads CASSGGGEQFF. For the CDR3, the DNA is TGTGCCAGCAGCGGGGGTGGTGAGCAGTTCTTC.

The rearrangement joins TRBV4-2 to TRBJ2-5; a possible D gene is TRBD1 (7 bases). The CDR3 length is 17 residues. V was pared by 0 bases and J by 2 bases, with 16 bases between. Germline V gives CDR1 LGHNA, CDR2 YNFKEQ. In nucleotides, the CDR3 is TGTGCCAGCAGCCAAGAAGGAGGGGGCGCGACTCAAGAGACCCAGTACTTC. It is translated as CASSQEGGGATQETQYF.

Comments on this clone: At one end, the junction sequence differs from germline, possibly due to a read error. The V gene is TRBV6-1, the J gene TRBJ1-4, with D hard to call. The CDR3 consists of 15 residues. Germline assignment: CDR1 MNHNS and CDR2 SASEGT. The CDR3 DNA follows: TGTGCCAGCAGAGAAGGGCTTGGGGCTAATGAAAAACTGTTTTTT. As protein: CASREGLGANEKLFF.

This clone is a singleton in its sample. The CDR3 reads CASSISGFQYEQFF. As DNA, the CDR3 is TGTGCCAGTAGTATCAGCGGGTTTCAGTATGAGCAGTTCTTC. The chain links TRBV19 to TRBJ2-1, with a tentative D call TRBD2 (6 bases). V dropped 3 bases and J dropped 8 bases, with 14 bases sitting between them. Germline-derived CDR1 and CDR2 are LNHDA and SQIVND (reference sequence). The CDR3 consists of 14 residues.

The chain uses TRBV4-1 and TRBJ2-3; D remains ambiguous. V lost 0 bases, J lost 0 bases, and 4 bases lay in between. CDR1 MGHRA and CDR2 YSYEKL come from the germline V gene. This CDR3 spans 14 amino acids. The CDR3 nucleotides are TGCGCCAGCAGCCAAGACACTAGCACAGATACGCAGTATTTT. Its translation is CASSQDTSTDTQYF.

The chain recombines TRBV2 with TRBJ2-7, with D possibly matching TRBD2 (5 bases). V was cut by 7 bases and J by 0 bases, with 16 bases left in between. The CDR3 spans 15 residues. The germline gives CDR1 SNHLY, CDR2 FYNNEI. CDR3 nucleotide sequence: TGTGCCAGCACCGGGATAGAATTGAGCTCCTACGAGCAGTACTTC. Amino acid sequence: CASTGIELSSYEQYF.

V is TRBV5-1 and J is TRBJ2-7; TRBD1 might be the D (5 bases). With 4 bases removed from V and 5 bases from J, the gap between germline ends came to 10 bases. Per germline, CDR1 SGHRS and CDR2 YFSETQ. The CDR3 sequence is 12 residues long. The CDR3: CASSHVRDEQYF. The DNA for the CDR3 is TGCGCCAGCAGCCATGTCAGGGACGAGCAGTACTTC.